This is a list of T cell receptor beta chains from one sample in a study of tumor-infiltrating lymphocytes in localized non-small cell lung cancer. Produced via immunoSEQ multiplex PCR; TCRdb's table is partial and in-frame only. The sample lists around 13,000 clones, 68% occurring once. Sequenced sample: uninvolved lung tissue not adjacent to the tumor. The origin of the receptors is a human donor with non-small cell lung cancer. Both conserved end residues are part of each CDR3. Fields, in order: CDR3 protein, CDR3 DNA, V gene, clone size, D gene, J gene. The D gene is left open where the match is weak. Rows may omit the clone size; those that give it use once, few, many or a size class.

CDR3aa: CASSLNGGGSEAFF
CDR3nt: TGTGCCAGCAGTTTGAATGGAGGGGGGTCTGAAGCTTTCTTT
v_gene: TRBV27
abundance: -
d_gene: -
j_gene: TRBJ1-1

CDR3aa: CASSSQGIGLPQHF
CDR3nt: TGTGCCAGCAGTTCACAGGGAATCGGTTTGCCCCAGCATTTT
v_gene: TRBV2
abundance: once
d_gene: -
j_gene: TRBJ1-5

CDR3aa: CASSSRRGTDNEQFF
CDR3nt: TGCGCCAGCAGCTCCCGCCGTGGGACCGACAATGAGCAGTTCTTC
v_gene: TRBV5-1
abundance: few
d_gene: -
j_gene: TRBJ2-1

CDR3aa: CASSQYTSGTYEQYF
CDR3nt: TGTGCCAGCAGCCAATACACTAGCGGGACCTACGAGCAGTACTTC
v_gene: TRBV14
abundance: few
d_gene: TRBD2
j_gene: TRBJ2-7

CDR3aa: CASSLIGTDTGELFF
CDR3nt: TGTGCCAGCAGTTTAATAGGGACCGACACCGGGGAGCTGTTTTTT
v_gene: TRBV27
abundance: -
d_gene: -
j_gene: TRBJ2-2

CDR3aa: CASSVLRAFTF
CDR3nt: TGTGCCAGCAGCGTACTGCGGGCTTTCACCTTC
v_gene: TRBV9
abundance: -
d_gene: -
j_gene: TRBJ1-2

CDR3aa: CASRGQGRSAAYGYTF
CDR3nt: TGTGCCAGCAGAGGACAGGGGAGATCGGCTGCCTATGGCTACACCTTC
v_gene: TRBV28
abundance: few
d_gene: TRBD1
j_gene: TRBJ1-2

CDR3aa: CASSHRTDPYEQYF
CDR3nt: TGCGCCAGCAGCCATAGGACGGATCCCTACGAGCAGTACTTC
v_gene: TRBV5-1
abundance: -
d_gene: -
j_gene: TRBJ2-7

CDR3aa: CASSLGVSGRGEQYF
CDR3nt: TGTGCCAGCAGCCTAGGGGTGAGCGGGAGAGGCGAGCAGTACTTC
v_gene: TRBV27
abundance: -
d_gene: TRBD2
j_gene: TRBJ2-7

CDR3aa: CAWSVGGINSRREKLFF
CDR3nt: TGTGCCTGGAGTGTAGGCGGCATCAACTCCAGGAGGGAAAAACTGTTTTTT
v_gene: TRBV30
abundance: -
d_gene: -
j_gene: TRBJ1-4

CDR3aa: CASSADRFTDTEAFF
CDR3nt: TGTGCCAGCAGCGCAGACCGATTCACGGACACTGAAGCTTTCTTT
v_gene: TRBV9
abundance: -
d_gene: -
j_gene: TRBJ1-1

CDR3aa: CSGKGGWGMNTEAFF
CDR3nt: TGCAGCGGTAAAGGGGGATGGGGGATGAACACTGAAGCTTTCTTT
v_gene: TRBV29-1
abundance: -
d_gene: -
j_gene: TRBJ1-1

CDR3aa: CASSQGGAETQYF
CDR3nt: TGCGCCAGCAGCCAAGGGGGGGCGGAGACCCAGTACTTC
v_gene: TRBV4-3
abundance: -
d_gene: -
j_gene: TRBJ2-5

CDR3aa: CASSLLGGQPQHF
CDR3nt: TGTGCCAGCAGTCTACTCGGCGGTCAGCCCCAGCATTTT
v_gene: TRBV28
abundance: -
d_gene: -
j_gene: TRBJ1-5

CDR3aa: CASSSEGQGRIGYTF
CDR3nt: TGTGCCAGCAGTTCCGAGGGACAGGGCCGGATTGGCTACACCTTC
v_gene: TRBV28
abundance: -
d_gene: TRBD1
j_gene: TRBJ1-2

CDR3aa: CASSGTLARETQYF
CDR3nt: TGCGCCAGCAGTGGAACCCTAGCCCGTGAGACCCAGTACTTC
v_gene: TRBV4-1
abundance: -
d_gene: -
j_gene: TRBJ2-5

CDR3aa: CSAKGYQETQYF
CDR3nt: TGCAGCGCAAAGGGGTACCAAGAGACCCAGTACTTC
v_gene: TRBV29-1
abundance: -
d_gene: -
j_gene: TRBJ2-5

CDR3aa: CASSAGLDTGELFF
CDR3nt: TGTGCCAGCAGCGCGGGACTAGACACCGGGGAGCTGTTTTTT
v_gene: TRBV9
abundance: few
d_gene: TRBD2
j_gene: TRBJ2-2

CDR3aa: CASSQDGGINTEAFF
CDR3nt: TGTGCCAGCAGCCAAGATGGGGGGATTAACACTGAAGCTTTCTTT
v_gene: TRBV4-2
abundance: -
d_gene: -
j_gene: TRBJ1-1

CDR3aa: CASSLEGDQPQHF
CDR3nt: TGTGCCAGCAGCTTAGAAGGAGATCAGCCCCAGCATTTT
v_gene: TRBV7-2
abundance: once
d_gene: -
j_gene: TRBJ1-5

CDR3aa: CASSSQGQGAGGYTF
CDR3nt: TGTGCCAGCAGTTCCCAGGGTCAGGGGGCGGGGGGCTACACCTTC
v_gene: TRBV28
abundance: -
d_gene: TRBD1
j_gene: TRBJ1-2

CDR3aa: CASSTSGGSGYTF
CDR3nt: TGTGCCAGCAGCACCTCGGGGGGGAGTGGCTACACCTTC
v_gene: TRBV7-9
abundance: -
d_gene: -
j_gene: TRBJ1-2

CDR3aa: CASNSNYGYTF
CDR3nt: TGTGCCAGTAACAGTAACTATGGCTACACCTTC
v_gene: TRBV19
abundance: -
d_gene: -
j_gene: TRBJ1-2

CDR3aa: CASSLGGSYGYTF
CDR3nt: TGTGCCAGCAGTTTAGGGGGAAGTTATGGCTACACCTTC
v_gene: TRBV27
abundance: -
d_gene: -
j_gene: TRBJ1-2

CDR3aa: CASSNAETSYGYTF
CDR3nt: TGTGCCAGCAGTAACGCCGAAACCTCCTATGGCTACACCTTC
v_gene: TRBV2
abundance: once
d_gene: -
j_gene: TRBJ1-2

CDR3aa: CSVETEGYGYTF
CDR3nt: TGCAGCGTTGAAACGGAGGGCTATGGCTACACCTTC
v_gene: TRBV29-1
abundance: -
d_gene: -
j_gene: TRBJ1-2

CDR3aa: CASSFSGYTEAFF
CDR3nt: TGTGCCAGCAGCTTTTCAGGGTATACTGAAGCTTTCTTT
v_gene: TRBV11-2
abundance: -
d_gene: -
j_gene: TRBJ1-1

CDR3aa: CSVVSGLYNEQFF
CDR3nt: TGCAGCGTTGTTAGCGGGCTGTACAATGAGCAGTTCTTC
v_gene: TRBV29-1
abundance: -
d_gene: TRBD2
j_gene: TRBJ2-1

CDR3aa: CASSLLPSVTGPEGNEKLFF
CDR3nt: TGCGCCAGCAGCTTACTACCATCTGTGACAGGGCCGGAGGGTAATGAAAAACTGTTTTTT
v_gene: TRBV5-1
abundance: -
d_gene: TRBD1
j_gene: TRBJ1-4

CDR3aa: CASSDGSDLEPQHF
CDR3nt: TGTGCCAGCAGTGACGGGAGTGACCTGGAGCCCCAGCATTTT
v_gene: TRBV6-1
abundance: -
d_gene: -
j_gene: TRBJ1-5

CDR3aa: CASSFGRREETQYF
CDR3nt: TGTGCCAGCAGCTTTGGACGGAGGGAAGAGACCCAGTACTTC
v_gene: TRBV5-4
abundance: -
d_gene: -
j_gene: TRBJ2-5

CDR3aa: CASSLSRRGDTQYF
CDR3nt: TGTGCCAGCAGTTTAAGCCGAAGAGGAGATACGCAGTATTTT
v_gene: TRBV28
abundance: -
d_gene: -
j_gene: TRBJ2-3

CDR3aa: CSVVGVAGNTIYF
CDR3nt: TGCAGCGTTGTAGGGGTAGCTGGAAACACCATATATTTT
v_gene: TRBV29-1
abundance: -
d_gene: -
j_gene: TRBJ1-3

CDR3aa: CAISESDELYNEQFF
CDR3nt: TGTGCCATCAGTGAGTCGGACGAACTATACAATGAGCAGTTCTTC
v_gene: TRBV10-3
abundance: -
d_gene: -
j_gene: TRBJ2-1

CDR3aa: CASSLEGESYEQYF
CDR3nt: TGTGCCAGCAGCCTTGAGGGAGAGTCCTACGAGCAGTACTTC
v_gene: TRBV14
abundance: -
d_gene: -
j_gene: TRBJ2-7

CDR3aa: CASRTTGGAWEKLFF
CDR3nt: TGTGCCAGCAGAACCACAGGGGGCGCGTGGGAAAAACTGTTTTTT
v_gene: TRBV28
abundance: -
d_gene: TRBD1
j_gene: TRBJ1-4

CDR3aa: CASSLVGGSSYEQYF
CDR3nt: TGTGCCAGCAGCTTAGTAGGCGGGAGCTCCTACGAGCAGTACTTC
v_gene: TRBV11-1
abundance: -
d_gene: TRBD2
j_gene: TRBJ2-7

CDR3aa: CASSVWPNTGELFF
CDR3nt: TGTGCCAGCAGTGTTTGGCCTAACACCGGGGAGCTGTTTTTT
v_gene: TRBV6-1
abundance: -
d_gene: -
j_gene: TRBJ2-2

CDR3aa: CASSRQGARGEQFF
CDR3nt: TGTGCCAGCAGTCGACAGGGGGCGAGGGGTGAGCAGTTCTTC
v_gene: TRBV2
abundance: -
d_gene: TRBD1
j_gene: TRBJ2-1

CDR3aa: CASSATGTRTYEQYF
CDR3nt: TGTGCCAGCAGCGCGACCGGGACTAGGACTTACGAGCAGTACTTC
v_gene: TRBV7-3
abundance: once
d_gene: TRBD2
j_gene: TRBJ2-7

CDR3aa: CASSQEEFSGQYF
CDR3nt: TGTGCCAGCAGTCAAGAGGAATTCAGCGGGCAGTACTTC
v_gene: TRBV4-2
abundance: -
d_gene: -
j_gene: TRBJ2-7

CDR3aa: CASSETYLGHLYEQYF
CDR3nt: TGTGCCAGCAGTGAAACCTATCTGGGACATCTATACGAGCAGTACTTC
v_gene: TRBV6-1
abundance: once
d_gene: -
j_gene: TRBJ2-7

CDR3aa: CASSLPGRAQPQHF
CDR3nt: TGTGCCAGCAGTTTACCCGGCAGGGCCCAGCCCCAGCATTTT
v_gene: TRBV28
abundance: few
d_gene: -
j_gene: TRBJ1-5

CDR3aa: CASSQVQGSGEKLFF
CDR3nt: TGCGCCAGCAGCCAAGTACAGGGGAGCGGGGAAAAACTGTTTTTT
v_gene: TRBV4-3
abundance: -
d_gene: TRBD1
j_gene: TRBJ1-4

CDR3aa: CASRGTGENQPQHF
CDR3nt: TGTGCCAGCAGGGGGACAGGAGAAAATCAGCCCCAGCATTTT
v_gene: TRBV6-1
abundance: -
d_gene: TRBD1
j_gene: TRBJ1-5

CDR3aa: CASGTTGLSQPQHF
CDR3nt: TGTGCCAGCGGGACTACAGGGTTAAGTCAGCCCCAGCATTTT
v_gene: TRBV6-5
abundance: few
d_gene: -
j_gene: TRBJ1-5

CDR3aa: CASSWRQGREKLFF
CDR3nt: TGTGCCAGCAGTTGGAGGCAGGGTAGGGAAAAACTGTTTTTT
v_gene: TRBV28
abundance: medium-sized
d_gene: -
j_gene: TRBJ1-4

CDR3aa: CASSAIQFGYTF
CDR3nt: TGTGCCAGCAGCGCTATACAATTTGGCTACACCTTC
v_gene: TRBV7-2
abundance: -
d_gene: -
j_gene: TRBJ1-2

CDR3aa: CASGRSSNQPQHF
CDR3nt: TGCGCCAGCGGGAGGTCTAGCAATCAGCCCCAGCATTTT
v_gene: TRBV4-1
abundance: medium-sized
d_gene: -
j_gene: TRBJ1-5

CDR3aa: CATLGQGGFYGYTF
CDR3nt: TGTGCCACCCTCGGGCAGGGGGGATTCTATGGCTACACCTTC
v_gene: TRBV28
abundance: -
d_gene: TRBD1
j_gene: TRBJ1-2

CDR3aa: CSGDRGGTDTQYF
CDR3nt: TGCAGCGGAGACAGGGGGGGCACAGATACGCAGTATTTT
v_gene: TRBV29-1
abundance: -
d_gene: TRBD1
j_gene: TRBJ2-3

CDR3aa: CATSPYGQGDYGYTF
CDR3nt: TGTGCCACCAGTCCCTATGGACAGGGAGACTATGGCTACACCTTC
v_gene: TRBV15
abundance: -
d_gene: TRBD1
j_gene: TRBJ1-2

CDR3aa: CASSVWDRRENTIYF
CDR3nt: TGTGCCAGCAGCGTCTGGGACAGGAGGGAAAACACCATATATTTT
v_gene: TRBV5-4
abundance: -
d_gene: TRBD1
j_gene: TRBJ1-3

CDR3aa: CSGRTGTNTEAFF
CDR3nt: TGCAGCGGTCGGACAGGAACGAACACTGAAGCTTTCTTT
v_gene: TRBV29-1
abundance: -
d_gene: TRBD1
j_gene: TRBJ1-1